This T cell receptor (beta chain) was captured in a study of T cells after posttransplantation cyclophosphamide. General study findings and limits: Later post-transplant blood repertoires were often dominated by donor CD8+ memory clones. Blood and skin or GI T cell repertoires showed limited TRB overlap. After PTCy, TRB diversity resembled that of CNI/methotrexate controls.

Germline V gene sequence: CDR1 MGHRA, CDR2 YSYEKL. The J segment lost 0 bases and the V segment lost 4 bases, leaving 5 bases of the junction unmatched. The CDR3 runs 16 residues. About this clone itself: Its cognate antigen is unknown.

The assay was immunoSEQ multiplex PCR, and TCRdb's table has in-frame clones only and misses some. The sample records 50,000 to 55,000 clones, around 83% being singletons. The genes are TRBV4-1 and TRBJ1-1; 10 nucleotides line up with TRBD1. Sequencing was carried out using PBMCs. This receptor was obtained from a man aged 25 to 40 with a blood cancer, CMV-positive, and with a related stem cell donor. The CDR3 DNA reads as TGCGCCAGCAGCCCCCGGACAGGGGGACTGAACACTGAAGCTTTCTTT. Residues: CASSPRTGGLNTEAFF.